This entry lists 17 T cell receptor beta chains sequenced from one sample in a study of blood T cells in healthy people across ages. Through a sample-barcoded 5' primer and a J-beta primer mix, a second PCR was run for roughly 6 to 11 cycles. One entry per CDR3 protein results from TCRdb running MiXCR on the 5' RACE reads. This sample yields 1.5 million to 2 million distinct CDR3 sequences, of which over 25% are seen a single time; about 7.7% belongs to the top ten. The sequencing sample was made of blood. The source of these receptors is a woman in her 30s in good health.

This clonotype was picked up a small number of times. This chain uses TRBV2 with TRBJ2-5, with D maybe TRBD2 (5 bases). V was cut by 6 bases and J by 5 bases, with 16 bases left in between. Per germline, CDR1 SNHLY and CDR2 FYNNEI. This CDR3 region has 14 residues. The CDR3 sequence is CASRVARERETQYF. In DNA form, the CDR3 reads TGTGCCAGCAGGGTAGCGCGAGAACGGGAGACCCAGTACTTC.

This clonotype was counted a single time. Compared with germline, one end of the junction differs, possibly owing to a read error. The CDR3 DNA sequence: TGCGCCAGCGGCTTGCTTCCAGGGGATTATGGCTACACCTTC. Amino acids: CASGLLPGDYGYTF. V and J are TRBV5-1 and TRBJ1-2; D might be TRBD1 (6 bases). The germline V gene has CDR1 SGHRS and CDR2 YFSETQ. The CDR3 length is 14 residues.

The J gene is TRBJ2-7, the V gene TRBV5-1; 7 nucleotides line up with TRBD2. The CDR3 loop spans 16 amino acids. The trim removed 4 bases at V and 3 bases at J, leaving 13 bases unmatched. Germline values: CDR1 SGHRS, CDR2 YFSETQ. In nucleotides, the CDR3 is TGCGCCAGCAGCACAGAATCAGGGCGGGGGTTCTACGAGCAGTACTTC. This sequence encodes CASSTESGRGFYEQYF.

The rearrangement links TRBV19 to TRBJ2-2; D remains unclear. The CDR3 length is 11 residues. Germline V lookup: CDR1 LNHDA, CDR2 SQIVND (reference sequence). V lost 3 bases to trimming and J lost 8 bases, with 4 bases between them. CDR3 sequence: CASSILGELFF. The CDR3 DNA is TGTGCCAGTAGTATTTTGGGGGAGCTGTTTTTT.

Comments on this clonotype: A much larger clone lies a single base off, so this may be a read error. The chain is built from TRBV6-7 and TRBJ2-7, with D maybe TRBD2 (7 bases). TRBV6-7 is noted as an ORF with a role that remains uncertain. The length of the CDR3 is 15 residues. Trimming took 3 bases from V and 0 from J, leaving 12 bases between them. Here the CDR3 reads CASSYGGASSYEQYF. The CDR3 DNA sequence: TGTGCCAGCAGTTATGGGGGGGCAAGCTCCTACGAGCAGTACTTC.

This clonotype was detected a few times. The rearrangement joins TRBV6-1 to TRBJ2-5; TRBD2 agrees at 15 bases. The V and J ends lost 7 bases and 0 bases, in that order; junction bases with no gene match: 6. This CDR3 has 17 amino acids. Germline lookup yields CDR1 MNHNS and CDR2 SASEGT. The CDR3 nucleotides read TGTGCCAGCACCCTTGGGACTAGCGGGAGGTACCAAGAGACCCAGTACTTC. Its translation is CASTLGTSGRYQETQYF.

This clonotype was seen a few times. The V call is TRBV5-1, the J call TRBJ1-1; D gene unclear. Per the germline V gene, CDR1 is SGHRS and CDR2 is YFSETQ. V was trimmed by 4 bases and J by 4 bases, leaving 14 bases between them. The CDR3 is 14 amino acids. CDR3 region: CASSAATRGTEAFF. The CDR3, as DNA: TGCGCCAGCAGCGCAGCGACACGAGGCACTGAAGCTTTCTTT.

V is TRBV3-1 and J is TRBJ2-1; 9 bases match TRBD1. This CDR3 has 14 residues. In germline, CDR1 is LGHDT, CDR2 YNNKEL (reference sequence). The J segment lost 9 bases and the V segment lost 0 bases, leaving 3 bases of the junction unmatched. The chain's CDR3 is CASSQDTGGLEQFF. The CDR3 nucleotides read TGTGCCAGCAGCCAAGATACAGGGGGCCTTGAGCAGTTCTTC.

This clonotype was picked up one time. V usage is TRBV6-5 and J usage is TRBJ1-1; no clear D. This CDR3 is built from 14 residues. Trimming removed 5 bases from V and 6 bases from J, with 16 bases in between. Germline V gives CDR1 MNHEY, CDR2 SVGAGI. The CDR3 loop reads CASSTGVPAAEAFF. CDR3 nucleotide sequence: TGTGCCAGCAGTACCGGGGTTCCTGCGGCTGAAGCTTTCTTT.

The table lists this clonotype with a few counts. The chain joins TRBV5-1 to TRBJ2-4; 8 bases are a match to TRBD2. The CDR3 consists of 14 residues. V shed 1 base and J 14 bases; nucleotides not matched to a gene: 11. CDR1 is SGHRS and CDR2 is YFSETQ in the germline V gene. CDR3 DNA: TGCGCCAGCAGCTTGACGGAGGGACTAGACAACAAGTACTTC. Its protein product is CASSLTEGLDNKYF.

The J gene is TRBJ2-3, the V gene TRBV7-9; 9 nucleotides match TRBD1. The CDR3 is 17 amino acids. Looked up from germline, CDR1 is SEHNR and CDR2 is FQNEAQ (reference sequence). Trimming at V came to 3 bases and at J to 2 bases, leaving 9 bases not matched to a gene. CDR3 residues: CASSLAAGTGFTDTQYF. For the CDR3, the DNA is TGTGCCAGCAGCTTGGCAGCCGGGACAGGGTTCACAGATACGCAGTATTTT.

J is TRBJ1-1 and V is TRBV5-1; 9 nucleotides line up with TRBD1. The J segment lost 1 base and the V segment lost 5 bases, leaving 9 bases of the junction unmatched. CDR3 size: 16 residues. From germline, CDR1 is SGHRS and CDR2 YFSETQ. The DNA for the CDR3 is TGCGCCAGCAGAGGACGAGACAGGGGGTGGAACACTGAAGCTTTCTTT. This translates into CASRGRDRGWNTEAFF.

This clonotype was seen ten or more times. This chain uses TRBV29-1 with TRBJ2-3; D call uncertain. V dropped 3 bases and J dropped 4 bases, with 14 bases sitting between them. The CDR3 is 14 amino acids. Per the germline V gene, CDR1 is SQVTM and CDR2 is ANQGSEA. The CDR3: CSVDGRGASDTQYF. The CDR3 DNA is TGCAGCGTTGATGGTAGAGGTGCATCAGATACGCAGTATTTT.

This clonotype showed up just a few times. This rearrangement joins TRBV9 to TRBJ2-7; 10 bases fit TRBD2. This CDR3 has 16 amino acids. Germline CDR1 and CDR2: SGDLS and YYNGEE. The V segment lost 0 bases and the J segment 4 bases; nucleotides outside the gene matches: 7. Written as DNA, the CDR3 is TGTGCCAGCAGCGTAGTCGTAGCGGGAGGTGCTTACGAGCAGTACTTC. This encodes CASSVVVAGGAYEQYF.

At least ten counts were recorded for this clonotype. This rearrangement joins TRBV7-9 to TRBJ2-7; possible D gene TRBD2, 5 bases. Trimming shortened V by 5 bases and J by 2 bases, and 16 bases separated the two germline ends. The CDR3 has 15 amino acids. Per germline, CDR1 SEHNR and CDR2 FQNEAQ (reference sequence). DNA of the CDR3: TGTGCCAGCAGCCGAGAGGGATCTAGTCCCTACGAGCAGTACTTC. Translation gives CASSREGSSPYEQYF.

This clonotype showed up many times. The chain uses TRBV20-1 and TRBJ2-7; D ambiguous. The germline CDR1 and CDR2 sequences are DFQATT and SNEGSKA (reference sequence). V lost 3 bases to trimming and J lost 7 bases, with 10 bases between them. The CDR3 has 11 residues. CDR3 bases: TGCAGTGCTAGCCAAGGAAGAGAGCAGTACTTC. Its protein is CSASQGREQYF.

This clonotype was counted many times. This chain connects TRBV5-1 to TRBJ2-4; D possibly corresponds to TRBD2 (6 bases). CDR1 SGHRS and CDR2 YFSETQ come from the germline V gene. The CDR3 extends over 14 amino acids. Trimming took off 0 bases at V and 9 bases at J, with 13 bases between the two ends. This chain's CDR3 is CASSLDGRQVIQYF. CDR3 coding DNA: TGCGCCAGCAGCTTGGACGGGAGACAAGTCATTCAGTACTTC.